This T cell receptor beta chain appears in the sequencing data of a study of blood T cells in healthy people across ages. A sample-barcoded 5' primer and a J-beta primer mix were used in a second PCR of about 7 to 12 cycles. Each sample yielded at least 2.5 million CDR3-containing paired-end reads. TCRdb analysed the 5' RACE reads with MiXCR anew, one entry per CDR3 protein. Altogether about 1.8 million distinct CDR3 sequences are present, around 48% being singletons, with the ten largest covering roughly 2%. Findings of the study overall: Per-million-T-cell TCR beta diversity fell roughly linearly with age.

Germline V gene sequence: CDR1 SGHVS, CDR2 FQNEAQ. The trim removed 4 bases at V and 4 bases at J, leaving 6 bases unmatched. This CDR3 contains 15 residues. The sample holds many counts of this clonotype. Its specificity is unknown. The receptor was derived from a woman aged 40 to 49 in good health. The rearrangement uses TRBV7-8 and TRBJ2-7; TRBD2 aligns across 11 bases. Material: blood. The CDR3 here is CASSSAPSGGYEQYF. CDR3 sequence (DNA): TGTGCCAGCAGCTCCGCGCCTAGCGGGGGGTACGAGCAGTACTTC. Full variable domain (rest looked up from reference TRBV7-8 and TRBJ2-7): GAGVSQSPRYKVAKRGQDVALRCDPISGHVSLFWYQQALGQGPEFLTYFQNEAQLDKSGLPSDRFFAERPEGSVSTLKIQRTQQEDSAVYLCASSSAPSGGYEQYFGPGTRLTVT.